The present T cell receptor beta chain was sequenced within a study of CD8 T cells in Susac syndrome. Germline loops: CDR1 SGHDT, CDR2 YYEEEE. The CDR3 length is 15 residues. With 2 bases clipped from V and 4 bases from J, the junction kept 6 bases outside the gene matches. The authors reverse transcribed roughly 0.5 to 1 ug RNA with random hexamers. TCRdb itself ran the immunoSEQ multiplex PCR reads through MiXCR, one entry per CDR3 protein. Of fewer than 200,000 distinct CDR3 sequences detected, approximately 95% appear once; the ten largest clones hold around 0.15%. In this sample, this clonotype turned up once.

The V and J genes are TRBV5-6 and TRBJ2-3; 8 bases are shared with TRBD2. The sample consisted of CD8+ T cells from PBMCs. The source is a human donor with multiple sclerosis. Here the CDR3 DNA reads TGTGCCAGCAGCTTCGGGGGGGCTATGGCAGATACGCAGTATTTT. As protein: CASSFGGAMADTQYF. Filled out from reference TRBV5-6 and TRBJ2-3, the complete variable domain reads DAGVTQSPTHLIKTRGQQVTLRCSPKSGHDTVSWYQQALGQGPQFIFQYYEEEERQRGNFPDRFSGHQFPNYSSELNVNALLLGDSALYLCASSFGGAMADTQYFGPGTRLTVL.